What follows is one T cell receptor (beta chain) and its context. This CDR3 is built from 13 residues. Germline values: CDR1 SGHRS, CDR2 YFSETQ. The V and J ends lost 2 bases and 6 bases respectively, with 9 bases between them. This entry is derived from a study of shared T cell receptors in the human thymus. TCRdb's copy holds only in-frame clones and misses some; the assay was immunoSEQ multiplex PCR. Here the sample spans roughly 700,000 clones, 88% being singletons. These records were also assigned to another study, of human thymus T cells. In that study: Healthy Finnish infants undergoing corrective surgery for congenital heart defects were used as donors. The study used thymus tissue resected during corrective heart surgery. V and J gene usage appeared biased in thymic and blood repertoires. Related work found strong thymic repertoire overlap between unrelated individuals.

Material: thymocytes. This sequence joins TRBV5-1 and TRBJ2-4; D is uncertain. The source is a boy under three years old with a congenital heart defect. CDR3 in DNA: TGCGCCAGCAGCTTCACAGAGAGAAACATTCAGTACTTC. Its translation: CASSFTERNIQYF.